This TCR beta chain was captured in a study of T-cell memory formation after mild COVID-19. Study-wide background: Among the donors, TCR clusters were largely specific to each donor.

Whole-study results and caveats: Detection of some responders pre-infection suggested pre-existing cross-reactive memory T cells participated. Day 15 to 85 contracting clones showed balanced CD4/CD8; day 15 to 37 expanders favored CD4+.

As to this clonotype: The antigen remains undetermined.

5'RACE with constant-segment primers built TCRalpha and TCRbeta cDNA libraries with UMIs. TCRdb reprocessed the 5' RACE reads via MiXCR and lists one record per CDR3 protein. The sample holds fewer than 250,000 distinct CDR3 sequences, approximately 15% seen once. The length of the CDR3 is 13 residues. J gave up 0 bases and V 6 bases, and 2 bases lay outside the gene matches. The germline V gene encodes CDR1 SQVTM and CDR2 ANQGSEA. This chain joins TRBV29-1 and TRBJ1-1; 9 bases match TRBD1. The sequence derives from an adult woman who had mild COVID-19 (a few samples of this study predate the infection). Cell type and time point are not known. Sequencing was carried out using PBMCs or a T cell subset sorted from them (not recorded which). The CDR3, as DNA: TGCAGCGTCCGGACAGGGGTGAACACTGAAGCTTTCTTT. Protein: CSVRTGVNTEAFF. Looking up the rest from reference TRBV29-1 and TRBJ1-1 gives the full variable domain: SAVISQKPSRDICQRGTSLTIQCQVDSQVTMMFWYRQQPGQSLTLIATANQGSEATYESGFVIDKFPISRPNLTFSTLTVSNMSPEDSSIYLCSVRTGVNTEAFFGQGTRLTVV.